The 5 T cell receptor beta chains reported below all come from one sample, sequenced in a study of blood T cell repertoires in COVID-19. The table came from immunoSEQ multiplex PCR; TCRdb's copy has only in-frame clones and leaves some out. Among 35,000 to 50,000 clones listed, around 91% were seen once. Sequenced sample: peripheral blood. The receptor set was obtained from a man aged 45-60 years with active COVID-19.

The V gene is TRBV14, the J gene TRBJ1-2, with 8 bases matching TRBD1. This CDR3 is 14 amino acids long. Germline V gene data show CDR1 as SGHDN and CDR2 as FVKESK. The ends lost 1 base at V and 6 bases at J; junction bases unmatched: 4. Here the CDR3 reads CASSQARTGHGYTF. The DNA for the CDR3 is TGTGCCAGCAGCCAAGCGAGGACAGGGCATGGCTACACCTTC.

The table lists this clone with a few counts. The V gene is TRBV7-9, the J gene TRBJ2-1, with D unresolved. Germline-derived CDR1 and CDR2 are SEHNR and FQNEAQ (reference sequence). The germline V and J ends were trimmed by 6 bases and 5 bases, with 17 bases remaining between them. This CDR3 has 15 residues. CDR3 sequence reads: CASRPRPNLNNEQFF. The CDR3 DNA is TGTGCCAGCAGACCGCGGCCTAACCTAAACAATGAGCAGTTCTTC.

The rearrangement joins TRBV28 to TRBJ2-5; 9 bases align to TRBD2. In germline, CDR1 is MDHEN, CDR2 SYDVKM. V shed 8 bases, J shed 7 bases, and the junction held 8 bases outside the gene matches. CDR3 length equals 13 residues. The CDR3, as DNA: TGTGCCAGCGCTAGCGGGGCGGCCAGGACCCAGTACTTC. This sequence encodes CASASGAARTQYF.

The genes are TRBV19 and TRBJ2-3, with TRBD2 matching over 9 bases. The junction had 2 bases not matched to a gene; V was cut back by 4 bases and J by 0 bases. Germline assignment: CDR1 LNHDA and CDR2 SQIVND (reference sequence). This CDR3 is built from 15 residues. This CDR3 is CASSKTSGSTDTQYF. Written as DNA, the CDR3 is TGTGCCAGTAGTAAGACTAGCGGCAGCACAGATACGCAGTATTTT.

The rearrangement links TRBV19 to TRBJ2-7; tentative D call: TRBD1 (6 bases). The V end lost 6 bases, the J end lost 4 bases, and 22 bases lay between the germline ends. This CDR3 has 16 amino acids. Germline lookup yields CDR1 LNHDA and CDR2 SQIVND (reference sequence). This CDR3 is CASSWDGSDSLYEQYF. CDR3 sequence (DNA): TGTGCCAGTAGCTGGGATGGCTCGGACAGCCTTTACGAGCAGTACTTC.